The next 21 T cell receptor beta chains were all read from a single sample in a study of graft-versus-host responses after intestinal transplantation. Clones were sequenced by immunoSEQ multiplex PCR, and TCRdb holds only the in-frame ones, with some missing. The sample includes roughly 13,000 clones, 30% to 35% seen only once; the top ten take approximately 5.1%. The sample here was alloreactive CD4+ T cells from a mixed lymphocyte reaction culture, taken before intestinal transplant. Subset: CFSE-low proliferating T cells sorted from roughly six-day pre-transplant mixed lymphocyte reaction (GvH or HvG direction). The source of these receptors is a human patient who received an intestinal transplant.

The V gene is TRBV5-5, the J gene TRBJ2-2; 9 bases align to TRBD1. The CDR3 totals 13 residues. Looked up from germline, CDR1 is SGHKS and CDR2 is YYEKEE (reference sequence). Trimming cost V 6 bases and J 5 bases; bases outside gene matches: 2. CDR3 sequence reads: CASNGQGTGELFF. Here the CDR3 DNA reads TGTGCCAGCAATGGACAGGGGACCGGGGAGCTGTTTTTT.

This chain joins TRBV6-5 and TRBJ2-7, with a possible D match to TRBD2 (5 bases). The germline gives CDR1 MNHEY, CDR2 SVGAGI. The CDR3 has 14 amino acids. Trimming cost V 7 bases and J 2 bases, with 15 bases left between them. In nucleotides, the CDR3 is TGTGCCAGCAACCAACCGTCTAGCACCTACGAGCAGTACTTC. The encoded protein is CASNQPSSTYEQYF.

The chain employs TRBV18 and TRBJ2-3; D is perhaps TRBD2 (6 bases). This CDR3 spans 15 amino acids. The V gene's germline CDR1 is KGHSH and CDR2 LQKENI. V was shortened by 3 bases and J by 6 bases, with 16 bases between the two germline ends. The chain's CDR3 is CASSPISGPGDTQYF. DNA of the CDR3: TGTGCCAGCTCACCGATCAGCGGGCCGGGGGATACGCAGTATTTT.

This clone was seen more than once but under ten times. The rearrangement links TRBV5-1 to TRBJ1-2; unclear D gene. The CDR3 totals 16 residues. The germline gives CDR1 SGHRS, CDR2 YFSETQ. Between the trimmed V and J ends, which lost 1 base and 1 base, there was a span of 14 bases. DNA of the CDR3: TGCGCCAGCAGCTTGAATTCCCGTACACTTAACTATGGCTACACCTTC. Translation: CASSLNSRTLNYGYTF.

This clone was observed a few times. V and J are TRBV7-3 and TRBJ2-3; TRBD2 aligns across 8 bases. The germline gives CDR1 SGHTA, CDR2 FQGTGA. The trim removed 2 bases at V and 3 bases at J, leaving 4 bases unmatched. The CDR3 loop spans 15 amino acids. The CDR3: CASSLQGGRTDTQYF. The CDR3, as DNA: TGTGCCAGCAGCTTACAGGGCGGGAGGACAGATACGCAGTATTTT.

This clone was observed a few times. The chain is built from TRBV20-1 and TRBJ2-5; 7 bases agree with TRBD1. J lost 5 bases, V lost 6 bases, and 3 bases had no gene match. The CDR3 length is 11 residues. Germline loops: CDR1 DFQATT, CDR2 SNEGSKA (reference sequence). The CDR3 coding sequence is TGCAGTGCCGCCAGGGGGGAGACCCAGTACTTC. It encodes CSAARGETQYF.

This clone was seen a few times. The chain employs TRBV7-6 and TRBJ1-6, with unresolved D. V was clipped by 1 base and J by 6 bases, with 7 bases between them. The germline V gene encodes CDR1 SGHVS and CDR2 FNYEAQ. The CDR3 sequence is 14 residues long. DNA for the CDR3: TGTGCCAGCAGCTTAGGGGGAGGTAATTCACCCCTCCACTTT. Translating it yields CASSLGGGNSPLHF.

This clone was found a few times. The CDR3: CASSQAAGGYEQYF. DNA of the CDR3: TGCGCCAGCAGCCAAGCGGCGGGAGGCTACGAGCAGTACTTC. The chain uses TRBV4-1 and TRBJ2-7; 8 positions match TRBD2. CDR3 length equals 14 residues. Germline trimming cut 1 base from V and 3 bases from J; bases unmatched to any gene: 2. Germline CDR1 and CDR2: MGHRA and YSYEKL.

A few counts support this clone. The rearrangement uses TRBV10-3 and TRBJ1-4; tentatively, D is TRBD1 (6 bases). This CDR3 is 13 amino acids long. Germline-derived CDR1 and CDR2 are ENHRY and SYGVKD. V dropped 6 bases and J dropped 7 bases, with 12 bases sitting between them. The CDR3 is CAIRGGISEKLFF. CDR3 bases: TGTGCCATCAGAGGGGGGATTAGTGAAAAACTGTTTTTT.

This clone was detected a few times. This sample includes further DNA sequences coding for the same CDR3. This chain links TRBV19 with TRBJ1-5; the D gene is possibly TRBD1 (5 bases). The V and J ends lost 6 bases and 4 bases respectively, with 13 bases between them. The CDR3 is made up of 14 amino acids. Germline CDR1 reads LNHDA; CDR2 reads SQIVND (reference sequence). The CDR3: CASSPPGLNQPQHF. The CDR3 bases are TGTGCCAGTAGCCCGCCAGGGCTTAATCAGCCCCAGCATTTT.

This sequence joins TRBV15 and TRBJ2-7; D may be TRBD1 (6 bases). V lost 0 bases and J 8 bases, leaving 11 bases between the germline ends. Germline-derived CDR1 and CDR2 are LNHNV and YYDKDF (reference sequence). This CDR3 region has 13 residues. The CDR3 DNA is TGTGCCACCAGCAGAGATGACAGGTCACAGCAGTACTTC. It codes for CATSRDDRSQQYF.

DNA for the CDR3: TGTGCCAGCAGCTTTGAACAGGGGGGTTGGAGGGAGCAGTACTTC. It encodes CASSFEQGGWREQYF. V usage is TRBV5-4 and J usage is TRBJ2-7, with 8 positions matching TRBD1. V lost 2 bases, J lost 7 bases, and 11 bases stayed unmatched. The CDR3 contains 15 residues. Germline lookup yields CDR1 SGHNT and CDR2 YYREEE (reference sequence).

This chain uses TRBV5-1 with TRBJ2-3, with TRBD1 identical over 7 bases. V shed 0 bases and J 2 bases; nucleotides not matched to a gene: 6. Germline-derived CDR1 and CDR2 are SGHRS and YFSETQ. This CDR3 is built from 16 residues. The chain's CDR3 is CASSLGGTVLTDTQYF. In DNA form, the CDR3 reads TGCGCCAGCAGCTTGGGGGGGACAGTCCTCACAGATACGCAGTATTTT.

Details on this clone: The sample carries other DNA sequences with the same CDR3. This chain's CDR3 is CASSLFGLAGGDGYEQYF. The CDR3 DNA is TGTGCCAGCAGCTTATTTGGACTAGCGGGAGGAGATGGTTACGAGCAGTACTTC. This sequence joins TRBV11-1 and TRBJ2-7; 14 nucleotides align to TRBD2. The V gene end was trimmed by 2 bases and the J gene end by 4 bases; junction bases not matched to a gene: 10. CDR1 is SGHAT, CDR2 FQDESV, per germline (reference sequence). This CDR3 spans 18 amino acids.

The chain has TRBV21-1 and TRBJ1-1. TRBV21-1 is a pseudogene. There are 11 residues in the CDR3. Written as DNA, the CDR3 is TGTGCCAGCACAATTCGCACTGAAGCTTTCTTT. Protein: CASTIRTEAFF.

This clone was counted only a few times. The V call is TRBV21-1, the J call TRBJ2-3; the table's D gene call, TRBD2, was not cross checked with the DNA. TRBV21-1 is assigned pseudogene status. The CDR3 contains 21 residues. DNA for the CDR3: TGTGCCAGCAATACACTTCGGACTAGCGGGCCTAACCGTGTCAGCACAGATACGCAGTATTTT. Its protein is CASNTLRTSGPNRVSTDTQYF.

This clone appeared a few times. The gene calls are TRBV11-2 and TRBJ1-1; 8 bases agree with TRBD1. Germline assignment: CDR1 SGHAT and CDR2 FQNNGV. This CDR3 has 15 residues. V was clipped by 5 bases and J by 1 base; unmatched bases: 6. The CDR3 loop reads CASSTRDRRNTEAFF. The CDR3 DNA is TGTGCCAGCAGCACTCGGGACAGGCGGAACACTGAAGCTTTCTTT.

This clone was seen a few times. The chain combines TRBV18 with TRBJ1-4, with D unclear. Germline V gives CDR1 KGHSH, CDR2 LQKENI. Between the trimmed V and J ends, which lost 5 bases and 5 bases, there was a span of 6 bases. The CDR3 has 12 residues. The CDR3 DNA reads TGTGCCAGCTCATCGTCGAATGAAAAACTGTTTTTT. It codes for CASSSSNEKLFF.

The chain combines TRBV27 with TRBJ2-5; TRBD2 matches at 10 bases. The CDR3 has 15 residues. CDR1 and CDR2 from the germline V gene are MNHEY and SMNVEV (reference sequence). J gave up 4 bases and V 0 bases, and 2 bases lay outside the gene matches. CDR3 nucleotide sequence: TGTGCCAGCAGTTTATCCCCTAGCGGGAGAGAGACCCAGTACTTC. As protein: CASSLSPSGRETQYF.

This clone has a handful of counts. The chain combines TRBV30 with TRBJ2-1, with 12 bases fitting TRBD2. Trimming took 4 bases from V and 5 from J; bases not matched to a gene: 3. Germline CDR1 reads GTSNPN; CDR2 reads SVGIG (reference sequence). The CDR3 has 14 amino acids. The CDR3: CAWNRLAGDNEQFF. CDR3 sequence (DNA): TGTGCCTGGAATCGACTAGCGGGAGACAATGAGCAGTTCTTC.

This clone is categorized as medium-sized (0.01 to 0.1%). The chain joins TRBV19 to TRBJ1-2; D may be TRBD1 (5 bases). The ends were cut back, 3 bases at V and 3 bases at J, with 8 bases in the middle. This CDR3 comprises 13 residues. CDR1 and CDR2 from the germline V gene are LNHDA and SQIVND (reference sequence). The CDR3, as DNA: TGTGCCAGTAGTATCGTGGGGGACTATGGCTACACCTTC. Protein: CASSIVGDYGYTF.